This entry concerns a single TCR beta chain. Its antigen is unknown. The time point: cycle 4 day 1 (C4D1), after less than seven weeks of nivolumab. Every patient relapsed after autologous stem cell transplantation, and brentuximab vedotin exposure varied. Complete response, partial response or progressive disease was each patient's best response. Germline CDR1 reads SGHNT; CDR2 reads YYREEE (reference sequence). V shed 0 bases and J 4 bases; nucleotides not matched to a gene: 2. The CDR3 is 14 residues long. These data belong to a study of PD-1 blockade in classical Hodgkin lymphoma. Findings and caveats of the study: In newly diagnosed patients, baseline TCR diversity was reportedly below that of healthy donors. Underlying causes for the observed repertoire differences were not defined, possibly disease activity or prior therapy.

Some clones are missing from TCRdb's copy, which holds only in-frame ones; the method was immunoSEQ multiplex PCR. The table shows roughly 100,000 clones, with approximately 89% occurring only once. The sequence came from a human donor with classical Hodgkin lymphoma. The sequences come from peripheral blood mononuclear cells (PBMCs), collected before the fourth cycle of nivolumab. This chain joins TRBV5-4 and TRBJ1-2; TRBD1 agrees at 8 bases. CDR3 sequence reads: CASSLGTGSYGYTF. In DNA, the CDR3 is TGTGCCAGCAGCTTGGGGACAGGGAGCTATGGCTACACCTTC.